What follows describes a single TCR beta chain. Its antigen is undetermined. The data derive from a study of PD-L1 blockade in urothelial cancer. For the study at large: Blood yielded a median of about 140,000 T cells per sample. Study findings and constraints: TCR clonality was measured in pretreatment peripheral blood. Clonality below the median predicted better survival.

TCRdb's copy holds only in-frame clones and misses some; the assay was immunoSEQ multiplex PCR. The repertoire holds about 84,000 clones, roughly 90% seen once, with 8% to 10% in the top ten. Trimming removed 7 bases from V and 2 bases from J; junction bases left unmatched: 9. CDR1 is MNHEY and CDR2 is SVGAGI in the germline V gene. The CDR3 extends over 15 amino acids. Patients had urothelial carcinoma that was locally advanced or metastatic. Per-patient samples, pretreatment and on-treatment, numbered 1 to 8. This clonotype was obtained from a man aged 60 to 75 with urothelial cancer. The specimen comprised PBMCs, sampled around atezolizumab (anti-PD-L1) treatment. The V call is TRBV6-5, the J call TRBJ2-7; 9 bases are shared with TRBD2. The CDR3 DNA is TGTGCCAGCACTCCCGTGGCGGGGGGGGCCTACGAGCAGTACTTC. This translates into CASTPVAGGAYEQYF.